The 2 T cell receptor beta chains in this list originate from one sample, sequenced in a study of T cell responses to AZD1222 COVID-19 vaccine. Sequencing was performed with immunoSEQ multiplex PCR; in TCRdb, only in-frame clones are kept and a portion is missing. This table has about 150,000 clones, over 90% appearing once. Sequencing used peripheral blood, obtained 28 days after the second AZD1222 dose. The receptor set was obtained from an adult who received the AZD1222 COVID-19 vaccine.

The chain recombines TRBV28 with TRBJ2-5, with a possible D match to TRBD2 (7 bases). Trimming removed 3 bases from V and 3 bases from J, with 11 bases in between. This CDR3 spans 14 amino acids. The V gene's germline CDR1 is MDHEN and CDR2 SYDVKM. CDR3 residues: CASSLQGREETQYF. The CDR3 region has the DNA TGTGCCAGCAGTTTGCAGGGGAGGGAAGAGACCCAGTACTTC.

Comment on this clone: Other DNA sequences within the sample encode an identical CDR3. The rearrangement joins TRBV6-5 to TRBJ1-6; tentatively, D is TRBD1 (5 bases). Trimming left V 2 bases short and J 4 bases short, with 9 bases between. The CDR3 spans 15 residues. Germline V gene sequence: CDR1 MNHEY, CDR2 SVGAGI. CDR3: CASSYGGSYNSPLHF. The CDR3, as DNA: TGTGCCAGCAGTTACGGGGGTTCGTATAATTCACCCCTCCACTTT.